The present T cell receptor (beta chain) was sequenced within a study of circulating and synovial CD4+ cells in juvenile arthritis. With regard to this clone: Its antigen is not known.

The CDR3 extends over 17 amino acids. Trimming cost V 1 base and J 6 bases; bases outside gene matches: 11. The germline CDR1 and CDR2 sequences are SGDLS and YYNGEE. General study points: T cell genome counts differed by at least an order of magnitude between CPL and CD4 samples.

Repertoires were generated with immunoSEQ multiplex PCR, while TCRdb's copy carries only in-frame clones and drops some. The repertoire holds tens of thousands of clones, with just under 95% as singletons. The source material was CD4+ T cells from blood. This TCR was recovered from a human donor with juvenile idiopathic arthritis. This rearrangement joins TRBV9 to TRBJ2-2, with TRBD2 identical over 8 bases. CDR3 amino acids: CASSVLGRGGRSGELFF. DNA of the CDR3: TGTGCCAGCAGCGTACTAGGCCGCGGGGGGCGGTCCGGGGAGCTGTTTTTT.